The rows below give T cell receptor beta chains drawn from one sample of a study of vaccination and CD4 T cells after COVID-19. The antigens of these receptors remain unknown. TCRdb recomputed calls from the PCR reads with MiXCR, one row per CDR3 protein. Of approximately 16,000 distinct CDR3 sequences listed, 70% are singletons. Sequencing was carried out using CD4+ T cells from blood, cultured in vitro. The receptors derive from a human donor who had recovered from COVID-19. CDR3s include the opening cysteine and the closing phenylalanine or tryptophan. Fields, in order: CDR3 length, J gene, V gene, D gene, clone size, CDR3 DNA, CDR3 protein. D genes are given only for firm matches. Clone size appears in some rows only: once, few, many, or a class for an expanded clone.

CDR3 length: 13; J gene: TRBJ1-5; V gene: TRBV10-3; D gene: TRBD1; clone size: .; CDR3 DNA: TGTGCCATCAGGGACAGGGGCGATCAGCCCCAGCATTTT; CDR3 protein: CAIRDRGDQPQHF
CDR3 length: 16; J gene: TRBJ1-2; V gene: TRBV10-3; D gene: TRBD1; clone size: .; CDR3 DNA: TGTGCCATCAGTGAACCGGGGACAGGGACTGGCTATGGCTACACCTTC; CDR3 protein: CAISEPGTGTGYGYTF
CDR3 length: 13; J gene: TRBJ2-2; V gene: TRBV28; D gene: .; clone size: once; CDR3 DNA: TGTGCCAGCAGTTCCTCCACACCCGGGGAGCTGTTTTTT; CDR3 protein: CASSSSTPGELFF
CDR3 length: 14; J gene: TRBJ1-1; V gene: TRBV7-9; D gene: TRBD1; clone size: few; CDR3 DNA: TGTGCCAGCAGCGTGGGACAGGGGCCCTTTGAAGCTTTCTTT; CDR3 protein: CASSVGQGPFEAFF
CDR3 length: 14; J gene: TRBJ2-1; V gene: TRBV20-1; D gene: TRBD2; clone size: .; CDR3 DNA: TGCAGTGCTAGTCCCCCTAGCGGGAACAATGAGCAGTTCTTC; CDR3 protein: CSASPPSGNNEQFF
CDR3 length: 16; J gene: TRBJ2-2; V gene: TRBV6-2/TRBV6-3; D gene: TRBD2; clone size: few; CDR3 DNA: TGTGCCAGCAGTCGGGGACTAGCGGGGCCCACCGGGGAGCTGTTTTTT; CDR3 protein: CASSRGLAGPTGELFF
CDR3 length: 15; J gene: TRBJ1-1; V gene: TRBV11-2; D gene: TRBD1; clone size: .; CDR3 DNA: TGTGCCAGCAGCCCCCTTGAGGGGGCGAGTACTGAAGCTTTCTTT; CDR3 protein: CASSPLEGASTEAFF
CDR3 length: 15; J gene: TRBJ1-5; V gene: TRBV10-3; D gene: .; clone size: .; CDR3 DNA: TGTGCCATCAGTCCGGGGGAGGGAAGCTATCAGCCCCAGCATTTT; CDR3 protein: CAISPGEGSYQPQHF
CDR3 length: 13; J gene: TRBJ2-5; V gene: TRBV5-4; D gene: .; clone size: .; CDR3 DNA: TGTGCCAGCAGCTTAGGGAGCAAGGAGACCCAGTACTTC; CDR3 protein: CASSLGSKETQYF
CDR3 length: 15; J gene: TRBJ1-1; V gene: TRBV2; D gene: .; clone size: .; CDR3 DNA: TGTGCCAGCAGTGAAGCCCGGACACCTAACACTGAAGCTTTCTTT; CDR3 protein: CASSEARTPNTEAFF
CDR3 length: 12; J gene: TRBJ2-3; V gene: TRBV21-1; D gene: .; clone size: few; CDR3 DNA: TGTGCTCTATACAGGGAAGTTCGTACGCAGTATTTT; CDR3 protein: CALYREVRTQYF
CDR3 length: 14; J gene: TRBJ1-5; V gene: TRBV12-3/TRBV12-4; D gene: .; clone size: once; CDR3 DNA: TGTGCCAGCAGTTGGGGGGGAGGCAATCAGCCCCAGCATTTT; CDR3 protein: CASSWGGGNQPQHF
CDR3 length: 13; J gene: TRBJ1-5; V gene: TRBV20-1; D gene: .; clone size: few; CDR3 DNA: TGCAGTGCTAGAGGGGAAAACAATCAGCCCCAGCATTTT; CDR3 protein: CSARGENNQPQHF
CDR3 length: 13; J gene: TRBJ1-5; V gene: TRBV11-3; D gene: .; clone size: .; CDR3 DNA: TGTGCCAGCAGCTTATCGACCAATCAGCCCCAGCATTTT; CDR3 protein: CASSLSTNQPQHF
CDR3 length: 16; J gene: TRBJ1-2; V gene: TRBV15; D gene: .; clone size: few; CDR3 DNA: TGTGCCACCAGCAGAGGTCTAGCAGGGGCCGCGGATGGCTACACCTTC; CDR3 protein: CATSRGLAGAADGYTF
CDR3 length: 14; J gene: TRBJ1-2; V gene: TRBV20-1; D gene: TRBD1; clone size: .; CDR3 DNA: TGCAGTGCTAGAGGTCTGGACAGGGAATATGGCTACACCTTC; CDR3 protein: CSARGLDREYGYTF
CDR3 length: 12; J gene: TRBJ2-1; V gene: TRBV30; D gene: .; clone size: .; CDR3 DNA: TGTGCCTGGAGGGTCGAGTACAATGAGCAGTTCTTC; CDR3 protein: CAWRVEYNEQFF
CDR3 length: 17; J gene: TRBJ2-7; V gene: TRBV27; D gene: TRBD2; clone size: .; CDR3 DNA: TGTGCCAGCAGTTGGATAGGACTAGCGGCACGCACTTACGAGCAGTACTTC; CDR3 protein: CASSWIGLAARTYEQYF
CDR3 length: 15; J gene: TRBJ2-7; V gene: TRBV27; D gene: .; clone size: .; CDR3 DNA: TGTGCCAGCAGTTTACTTTTTTCAGCTCCCAACGAGCAGTACTTC; CDR3 protein: CASSLLFSAPNEQYF
CDR3 length: 15; J gene: TRBJ2-1; V gene: TRBV2; D gene: TRBD2; clone size: .; CDR3 DNA: TGTGCCAGCAGAGCCGGGACTAGCGGCTACAATGAGCAGTTCTTC; CDR3 protein: CASRAGTSGYNEQFF
CDR3 length: 16; J gene: TRBJ2-1; V gene: TRBV7-2; D gene: TRBD1; clone size: .; CDR3 DNA: TGTGCCAGCAGCTTTAGTGGGACAGGGCGGGTCAATGAGCAGTTCTTC; CDR3 protein: CASSFSGTGRVNEQFF
CDR3 length: 14; J gene: TRBJ2-2; V gene: TRBV19; D gene: .; clone size: .; CDR3 DNA: TGTGCCAGTAGCCCCCGATTGAACACCGGGGAGCTGTTTTTT; CDR3 protein: CASSPRLNTGELFF
CDR3 length: 12; J gene: TRBJ2-2; V gene: TRBV30; D gene: .; clone size: .; CDR3 DNA: TGTGCCTGGAGTCTCAGGGCCGGGGAGCTGTTTTTT; CDR3 protein: CAWSLRAGELFF
CDR3 length: 13; J gene: TRBJ1-2; V gene: TRBV14; D gene: .; clone size: .; CDR3 DNA: TGTGCCAGCAGCCAAGATAGAGTCTATGGCTACACCTTC; CDR3 protein: CASSQDRVYGYTF
CDR3 length: 13; J gene: TRBJ1-1; V gene: TRBV29-1; D gene: .; clone size: .; CDR3 DNA: TGCAGCGTTGAAGATCTTCAGGGCCGTGAAGCTTTCTTT; CDR3 protein: CSVEDLQGREAFF
CDR3 length: 14; J gene: TRBJ2-5; V gene: TRBV11-2; D gene: .; clone size: .; CDR3 DNA: TGTGCCAGCAGCTTAGACGGACTAACTGAGACCCAGTACTTC; CDR3 protein: CASSLDGLTETQYF
CDR3 length: 14; J gene: TRBJ1-5; V gene: TRBV7-2; D gene: TRBD1; clone size: .; CDR3 DNA: TGTGCCAGCAGCCCCGCAGGGGGCGCTCAGCCCCAGCATTTT; CDR3 protein: CASSPAGGAQPQHF
CDR3 length: 14; J gene: TRBJ2-5; V gene: TRBV20-1; D gene: .; clone size: .; CDR3 DNA: TGCAGTGCTAGAGATATATCCCGACCAGAGACCCAGTACTTC; CDR3 protein: CSARDISRPETQYF
CDR3 length: 15; J gene: TRBJ2-5; V gene: TRBV19; D gene: TRBD2; clone size: .; CDR3 DNA: TGTGCCAGTAGTTTGCAGCGGGGGCACCAAGAGACCCAGTACTTC; CDR3 protein: CASSLQRGHQETQYF
CDR3 length: 14; J gene: TRBJ2-7; V gene: TRBV24-1; D gene: .; clone size: few; CDR3 DNA: TGTGCCACCAGTGATTTGCTTGCCCCCTACGAGCAGTACTTC; CDR3 protein: CATSDLLAPYEQYF
CDR3 length: 13; J gene: TRBJ1-2; V gene: TRBV19; D gene: .; clone size: .; CDR3 DNA: TGTGCCAGTAGTAAAGAGGGACCCTATGGCTACACCTTC; CDR3 protein: CASSKEGPYGYTF
CDR3 length: 16; J gene: TRBJ2-2; V gene: TRBV7-7; D gene: TRBD2; clone size: .; CDR3 DNA: TGTGCTAGCAGCCCACTAGCGTTCGGGAACACCGGGGAGCTGTTTTTT; CDR3 protein: CASSPLAFGNTGELFF
CDR3 length: 14; J gene: TRBJ1-1; V gene: TRBV27; D gene: .; clone size: .; CDR3 DNA: TGTGCCAGCAGTTTGCAGGGTGTGAACACTGAAGCTTTCTTT; CDR3 protein: CASSLQGVNTEAFF
CDR3 length: 16; J gene: TRBJ1-6; V gene: TRBV6-2/TRBV6-3; D gene: .; clone size: .; CDR3 DNA: TGTGCCAGCAGCCCCTTTGGGGGCTCGGGGAATTCACCCCTCCACTTT; CDR3 protein: CASSPFGGSGNSPLHF
CDR3 length: 14; J gene: TRBJ1-1; V gene: TRBV7-8; D gene: .; clone size: .; CDR3 DNA: TGTGCCAGCAGCTTAGCGCCAGGAAACACTGAAGCTTTCTTT; CDR3 protein: CASSLAPGNTEAFF
CDR3 length: 15; J gene: TRBJ1-1; V gene: TRBV10-3; D gene: .; clone size: .; CDR3 DNA: TGTGCCATCAGTGACTCCGGACAGCTGAACACTGAAGCTTTCTTT; CDR3 protein: CAISDSGQLNTEAFF
CDR3 length: 13; J gene: TRBJ1-2; V gene: TRBV12-3/TRBV12-4; D gene: TRBD1; clone size: .; CDR3 DNA: TGTGCCAGCAGTCGGGGACAGGCTTATGGCTACACCTTC; CDR3 protein: CASSRGQAYGYTF
CDR3 length: 11; J gene: TRBJ2-7; V gene: TRBV5-1; D gene: .; clone size: .; CDR3 DNA: TGCGCCAGCAGCTTGAGGGGCGAGCAGTACTTC; CDR3 protein: CASSLRGEQYF
CDR3 length: 14; J gene: TRBJ1-4; V gene: TRBV20-1; D gene: .; clone size: few; CDR3 DNA: TGCAGTGCTAGAGGTGGGGGGTCGGTTGAAAAACTGTTTTTT; CDR3 protein: CSARGGGSVEKLFF
CDR3 length: 14; J gene: TRBJ1-6; V gene: TRBV10-2; D gene: TRBD1; clone size: few; CDR3 DNA: TGCGCCAGCATGTCGGCAGGGGGCCCGTTACCCCTCCACTTT; CDR3 protein: CASMSAGGPLPLHF
CDR3 length: 13; J gene: TRBJ1-1; V gene: TRBV6-2/TRBV6-3; D gene: .; clone size: .; CDR3 DNA: TGTGCCAGCGGGTATTCTAGGGATACTGAAGCTTTCTTT; CDR3 protein: CASGYSRDTEAFF
CDR3 length: 14; J gene: TRBJ2-7; V gene: TRBV20-1; D gene: TRBD2; clone size: few; CDR3 DNA: TGCAGTGCTGGGGGACTAGCGGGAGCCTACGAGCAGTACTTC; CDR3 protein: CSAGGLAGAYEQYF
CDR3 length: 16; J gene: TRBJ2-3; V gene: TRBV7-9; D gene: TRBD2; clone size: .; CDR3 DNA: TGTGCCAGCAGCTTAGGACTAGCGGGCGCAACAGATACGCAGTATTTT; CDR3 protein: CASSLGLAGATDTQYF
CDR3 length: 15; J gene: TRBJ1-3; V gene: TRBV20-1; D gene: .; clone size: .; CDR3 DNA: TGCAGTGCTAGAGATGTGGGCCTCTCTGGAAACACCATATATTTT; CDR3 protein: CSARDVGLSGNTIYF
CDR3 length: 17; J gene: TRBJ1-5; V gene: TRBV12-3/TRBV12-4; D gene: .; clone size: .; CDR3 DNA: TGTGCCAGCAGTATTAGGACGATAACAGGATTCAATCAGCCCCAGCATTTT; CDR3 protein: CASSIRTITGFNQPQHF
CDR3 length: 16; J gene: TRBJ2-2; V gene: TRBV7-8; D gene: .; clone size: .; CDR3 DNA: TGTGCCAGCAGCGCGAGCATTCCGGGGAAAACCGGGGAGCTGTTTTTT; CDR3 protein: CASSASIPGKTGELFF
CDR3 length: 13; J gene: TRBJ1-5; V gene: TRBV20-1; D gene: .; clone size: few; CDR3 DNA: TGCAGTGCTCGCCTAAACAGCAATCAGCCCCAGCATTTT; CDR3 protein: CSARLNSNQPQHF
CDR3 length: 15; J gene: TRBJ1-6; V gene: TRBV5-4; D gene: .; clone size: .; CDR3 DNA: TGTGCCAGCAGCCCTCAAGGGGGAAATAATTCACCCCTCCACTTT; CDR3 protein: CASSPQGGNNSPLHF
CDR3 length: 15; J gene: TRBJ2-7; V gene: TRBV7-8; D gene: TRBD1; clone size: .; CDR3 DNA: TGTGCCAGCAGCTTAGAAGGACAGGGGGGCTACGAGCAGTACTTC; CDR3 protein: CASSLEGQGGYEQYF
CDR3 length: 13; J gene: TRBJ2-3; V gene: TRBV7-2; D gene: .; clone size: once; CDR3 DNA: TGTGCCAGCAGCCAGGACTATTCGGATACGCAGTATTTT; CDR3 protein: CASSQDYSDTQYF
CDR3 length: 15; J gene: TRBJ2-1; V gene: TRBV20-1; D gene: TRBD1; clone size: .; CDR3 DNA: TGCAGTGCTCCCCCCCCGGGACAGGGGGCCGATGAGCAGTTCTTC; CDR3 protein: CSAPPPGQGADEQFF
CDR3 length: 15; J gene: TRBJ2-1; V gene: TRBV7-9; D gene: TRBD2; clone size: few; CDR3 DNA: TGTGCCAGCAGCTTTATAGCGGGAGTAAGGAATGAGCAGTTCTTC; CDR3 protein: CASSFIAGVRNEQFF
CDR3 length: 17; J gene: TRBJ1-6; V gene: TRBV6-1; D gene: .; clone size: .; CDR3 DNA: TGTGCCAGCAGTGAAGTTGGGTGGGCCCCGGGGGGTTCACCCCTCCACTTT; CDR3 protein: CASSEVGWAPGGSPLHF
CDR3 length: 15; J gene: TRBJ1-6; V gene: TRBV2; D gene: .; clone size: once; CDR3 DNA: TGTGCCAGCAGGCCCACGGGGGAACGGAATTCACCCCTCCACTTT; CDR3 protein: CASRPTGERNSPLHF
CDR3 length: 16; J gene: TRBJ1-5; V gene: TRBV6-1; D gene: TRBD1; clone size: .; CDR3 DNA: TGTGCCAGCAGACCACAGGGGGCGACCTCCAATCAGCCCCAGCATTTT; CDR3 protein: CASRPQGATSNQPQHF
CDR3 length: 16; J gene: TRBJ1-2; V gene: TRBV7-2; D gene: TRBD1; clone size: .; CDR3 DNA: TGTGCCAGCAGCCCCACGACAGGGACGCTGAACTATGGCTACACCTTC; CDR3 protein: CASSPTTGTLNYGYTF
CDR3 length: 17; J gene: TRBJ2-5; V gene: TRBV29-1; D gene: TRBD1; clone size: once; CDR3 DNA: TGCAGCGCTCTACCTGCCCCGGGACAGGGGGTTCGAGAGACCCAGTACTTC; CDR3 protein: CSALPAPGQGVRETQYF
CDR3 length: 13; J gene: TRBJ2-1; V gene: TRBV7-9; D gene: .; clone size: .; CDR3 DNA: TGTGCCAGCAGTCCCCTCGGCGACAATGAGCAGTTCTTC; CDR3 protein: CASSPLGDNEQFF
CDR3 length: 11; J gene: TRBJ2-5; V gene: TRBV2; D gene: .; clone size: .; CDR3 DNA: TGTGCCAGCAGTGAAGAAGAGACCCAGTACTTC; CDR3 protein: CASSEEETQYF